Sequencing of this TCR beta chain was carried out in a study of blood T cell repertoires in COVID-19 (TCRdb year 2020). In the study overall: Collaborator samples came from the United States, Italy and Spain and covered acute and convalescent phases of COVID-19. The prospective study material was composed of cDNA or gDNA derived from T cells, B-cell-depleted T cells, or PBMCs. Deeply sampled blood TCRbeta repertoires from subjects exposed to, actively infected with, or recovered from COVID-19 were included in the dataset. The repertoires were released in a freely available public database meant as a resource for research on the immune response to SARS-CoV-2. The samples were drawn from two sources: the first 160 participants of the ongoing ImmuneRACE study, and 950 to 1,500 subjects contributed by 6 global collaborators. The sample metadata nearly always contained a de-identified subject ID, COVID-19 status, age in years and sex. Where available, HLA class I and class II types were obtained from metadata supplied by the sample provider rather than from assay-based typing. Study-level results and caveats: Clinical and demographic metadata were provided uncurated, with the amount varying by source and participant.

TCRbeta CDR3 regions were amplified from genomic DNA using the immunoSEQ Assay, a bias-controlled multiplex PCR. The authors processed their data as follows. The number of nucleated cells in each sample was estimated by amplification of reference gene primers within the assay. Sequence reads were collapsed and filtered to measure the absolute abundance of every unique TCRbeta CDR3 rearrangement. Productive Simpson clonality was computed per sample as the square root of Simpson's diversity index over productive rearrangements. TCRdb provides this immuneACCESS table in a form limited to in-frame rearrangements. Some clones are lacking; in checked studies, under half of them reflect an unresolved V gene, and why the rest are absent is not known. D and trimming were read from the DNA, whereas the V and J calls and clone size are those reported in that table. The sample data list more than 200,000 clones, and approximately 83% of these were observed just once. 25% to 35% of the sample is in the top ten clones.

The collaborating institutions used their own protocols to collect whole blood in K2EDTA tubes. For TCRbeta analysis, collaborator samples were shipped as frozen whole blood, as isolated PBMCs, or as DNA extracted from either sample type. The CDR3 runs 14 amino acids, cysteine and phenylalanine included. CDR3 DNA only is kept here, 42 bases in frame from base 1. From a lookup of the germline V gene (reference sequence), CDR1 and CDR2 are MNHNY and SVGAGI. V is shortened by 7 bases, J by 1 base, and the region joining them spans 11 bases. The sample holds a few counts of this clone. Its recognized antigen is unknown. No much larger clone exists at a distance of one base, and base qualities are not known.

This clonotype originated in a man between 35 and 55 years old with acute or convalescent COVID-19. The V gene is TRBV6-6 and the J gene is TRBJ1-5; no confident D gene assignment can be made. The sequencing sample was made of peripheral blood. The CDR3 in this case is CASNGEWSNQPQHF. The DNA reads TGTGCCAGCAATGGGGAGTGGAGCAATCAGCCCCAGCATTTT.